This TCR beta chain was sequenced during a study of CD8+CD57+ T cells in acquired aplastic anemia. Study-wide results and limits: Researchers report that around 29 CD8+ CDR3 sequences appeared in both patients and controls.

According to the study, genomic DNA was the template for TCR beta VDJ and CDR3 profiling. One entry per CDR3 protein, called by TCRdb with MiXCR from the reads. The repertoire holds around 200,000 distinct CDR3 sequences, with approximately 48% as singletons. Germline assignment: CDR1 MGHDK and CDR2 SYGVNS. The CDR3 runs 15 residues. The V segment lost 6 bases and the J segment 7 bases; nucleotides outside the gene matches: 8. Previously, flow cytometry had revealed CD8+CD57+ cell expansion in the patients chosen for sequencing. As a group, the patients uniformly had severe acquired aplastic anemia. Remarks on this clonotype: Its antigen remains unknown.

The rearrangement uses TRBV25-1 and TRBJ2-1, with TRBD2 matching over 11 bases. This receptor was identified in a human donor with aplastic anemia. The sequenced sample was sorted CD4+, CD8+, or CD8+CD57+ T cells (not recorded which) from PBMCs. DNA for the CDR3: TGTGCCAGCAGCCACATACTAGCGGGGGATAATGAGCAGTTCTTC. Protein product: CASSHILAGDNEQFF.